This T cell receptor beta chain was recovered during a study of blood T cell repertoires in COVID-19. About the research overall: Italy, Spain and the United States were the sources of the convalescent and acute COVID-19 samples. T cells, B-cell-depleted T cells, or PBMCs provided the cDNA or gDNA that served as material.

The CDR3 runs to 12 residues. V was shortened by 6 bases and J by 5 bases, with 11 bases between the two germline ends. Produced via immunoSEQ multiplex PCR; TCRdb's table is partial and in-frame only. The data contain about 50,000 clones, approximately 88% of them singletons. This TCR derives from a human donor in a cohort sampled during active COVID-19. The chain links TRBV12-3 or TRBV12-4 to TRBJ2-7; D gene ambiguous. The sample taken for sequencing was peripheral blood. The DNA for the CDR3 is TGTGCCAGCAGCTTGCTAGATGACGAGCAGTACTTC. This translates into CASSLLDDEQYF.